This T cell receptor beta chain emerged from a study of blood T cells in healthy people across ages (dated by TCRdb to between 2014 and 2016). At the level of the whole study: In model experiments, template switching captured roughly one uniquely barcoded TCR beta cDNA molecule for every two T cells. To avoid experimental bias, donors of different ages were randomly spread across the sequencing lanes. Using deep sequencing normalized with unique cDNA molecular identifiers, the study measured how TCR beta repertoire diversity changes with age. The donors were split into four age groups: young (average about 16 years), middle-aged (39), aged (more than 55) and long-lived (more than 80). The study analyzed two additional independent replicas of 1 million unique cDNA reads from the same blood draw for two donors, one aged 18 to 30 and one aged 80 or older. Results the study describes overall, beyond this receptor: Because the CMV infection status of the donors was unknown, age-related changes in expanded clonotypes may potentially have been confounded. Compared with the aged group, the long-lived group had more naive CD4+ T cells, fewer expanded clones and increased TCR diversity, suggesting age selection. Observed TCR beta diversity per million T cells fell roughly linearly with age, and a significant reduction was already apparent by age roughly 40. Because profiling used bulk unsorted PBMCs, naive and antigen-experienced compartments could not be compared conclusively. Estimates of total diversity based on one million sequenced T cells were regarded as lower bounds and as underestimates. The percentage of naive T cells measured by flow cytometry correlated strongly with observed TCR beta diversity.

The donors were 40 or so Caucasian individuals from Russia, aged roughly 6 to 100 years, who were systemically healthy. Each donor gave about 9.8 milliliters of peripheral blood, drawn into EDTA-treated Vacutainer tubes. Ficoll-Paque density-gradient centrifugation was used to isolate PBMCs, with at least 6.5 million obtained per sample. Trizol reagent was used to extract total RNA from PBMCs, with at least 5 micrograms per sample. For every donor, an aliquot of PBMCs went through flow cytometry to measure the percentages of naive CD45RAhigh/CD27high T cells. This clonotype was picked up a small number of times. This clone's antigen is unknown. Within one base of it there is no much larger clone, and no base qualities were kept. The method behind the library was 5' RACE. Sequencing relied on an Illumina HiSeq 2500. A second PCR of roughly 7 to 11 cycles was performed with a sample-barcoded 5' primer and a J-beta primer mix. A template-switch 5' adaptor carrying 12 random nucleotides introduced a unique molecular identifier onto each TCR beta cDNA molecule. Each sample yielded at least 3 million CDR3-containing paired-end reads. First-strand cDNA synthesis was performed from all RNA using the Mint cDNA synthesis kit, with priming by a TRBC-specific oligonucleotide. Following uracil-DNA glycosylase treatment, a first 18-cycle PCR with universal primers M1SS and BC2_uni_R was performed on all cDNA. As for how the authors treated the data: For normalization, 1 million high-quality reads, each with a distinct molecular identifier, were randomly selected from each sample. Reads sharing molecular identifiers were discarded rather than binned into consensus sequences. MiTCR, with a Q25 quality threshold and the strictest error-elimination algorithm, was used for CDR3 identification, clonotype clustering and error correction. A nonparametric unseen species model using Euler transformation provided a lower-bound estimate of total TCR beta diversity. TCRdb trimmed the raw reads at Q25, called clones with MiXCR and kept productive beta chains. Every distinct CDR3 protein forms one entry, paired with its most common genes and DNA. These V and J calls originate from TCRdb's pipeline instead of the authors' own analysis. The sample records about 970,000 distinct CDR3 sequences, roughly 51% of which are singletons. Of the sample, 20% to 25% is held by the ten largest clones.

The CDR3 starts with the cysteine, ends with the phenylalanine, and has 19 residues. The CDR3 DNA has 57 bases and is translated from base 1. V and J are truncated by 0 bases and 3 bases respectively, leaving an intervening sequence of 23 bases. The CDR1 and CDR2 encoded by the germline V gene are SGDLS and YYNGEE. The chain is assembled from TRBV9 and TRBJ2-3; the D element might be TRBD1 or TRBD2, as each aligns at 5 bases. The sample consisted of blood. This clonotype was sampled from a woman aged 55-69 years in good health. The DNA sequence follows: TGTGCCAGCAGCGTAGACGGATGGGACCCGGCGGTGGGGACAGATACGCAGTATTTT. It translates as CASSVDGWDPAVGTDTQYF. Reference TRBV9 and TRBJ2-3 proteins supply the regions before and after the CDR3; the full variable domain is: DSGVTQTPKHLITATGQRVTLRCSPRSGDLSVYWYQQSLDQGLQFLIQYYNGEERAKGNILERFSAQQFPDLHSELNLSSLELGDSALYFCASSVDGWDPAVGTDTQYFGPGTRLTVL.